In its sample, the clone carrying this T cell receptor beta chain was seen once. The antigen is undetermined. The CDR3 runs to 13 residues. Germline loops: CDR1 LGHNT, CDR2 FRNRAP. V shed 3 bases and J shed 6 bases, with 10 bases lying between them. Starting from genomic DNA, TCR beta CDR3 was amplified through two-round multiplex PCR. The authors ran first-round PCR with primers specific to each TRBV and TRBJ gene. TCRdb independently ran MiXCR on the multiplex PCR reads; one entry per CDR3 protein. This repertoire shows about 36,000 distinct CDR3 sequences, 32% found once; its top ten account for 25% to 30%. The data were obtained in a study of prognosis after radiotherapy for stage I lung cancer. Study-wide points: Reportedly, TRBV and TRBJ gene usage varied with metastasis presence.

The sequence was obtained from a donor older than 45 with non-small cell lung cancer. The specimen comprised PBMCs, sampled before or after stereotactic body radiation therapy (not recorded which). The rearrangement links TRBV12-5 to TRBJ2-3, with a tentative D call TRBD2 (5 bases). CDR3 residues: CASGFVRGDTQYF. DNA for the CDR3: TGTGCTAGTGGTTTTGTACGAGGGGATACGCAGTATTTT.